The 2 T cell receptor beta chains reported below all come from one sample, sequenced in a study of blood T cell repertoires in COVID-19. This table comes from immunoSEQ multiplex PCR, and its TCRdb copy is limited to in-frame clones, with some not included. The profile shows roughly 100,000 clones, roughly 80% of them singletons. The sample was peripheral blood. All receptors derive from a woman older than 75 with acute or convalescent COVID-19.

The V gene is TRBV18, the J gene TRBJ2-2; 8 bases are a match to TRBD2. The CDR3 spans 15 residues. V lost 4 bases and J lost 4; bases outside the gene matches: 5. Per the germline V gene, CDR1 is KGHSH and CDR2 is LQKENI. The CDR3 is CASSRAGGPTGELFF. The CDR3 DNA reads as TGTGCCAGCTCACGGGCGGGAGGCCCCACCGGGGAGCTGTTTTTT.

This sequence joins TRBV2 and TRBJ2-3; 7 bases match TRBD2. Germline V gene data show CDR1 as SNHLY and CDR2 as FYNNEI. CDR3 length: 15 residues. V shed 6 bases, J shed 3 bases, and the junction held 9 bases outside the gene matches. CDR3 protein: CASSLGGRATDTQYF. The CDR3 DNA reads TGTGCCAGCAGCCTTGGGGGGAGGGCAACAGATACGCAGTATTTT.